The clone carrying this TCR beta chain was recorded many times. Its antigen remains unknown. Constant-region reverse primers amplified full-length variable regions, followed by semi-nested Nested Universal Primer A PCR. TCRdb reprocessed the 5' RACE reads with MiXCR, giving one entry per CDR3 protein. The sample carries approximately 29,000 distinct CDR3 sequences, roughly 24% recorded once. Study conclusions and caveats: The larger cohort examined one V-J beta rearrangement, not whole repertoires. Tumor Treg TCRs overlapped most with tumor naive CD4+ cells. Tumor memory CD4+ T cell TCR gene usage was found to cluster with blood and lymph node memory CD4+ cells and with lymph node naive CD4+ cells.

The CDR3 is 16 residues long. The germline gives CDR1 SGHDT, CDR2 YYEEEE. Trimming took 5 bases from V and 0 from J, leaving 14 bases between them. This receptor was obtained from a female donor with breast cancer. The material sequenced was naive CD4+ T cells sorted from a lymph node. Subset reported: naive CD4+ T cells, CD4+CD45RA+CD25-. The chain employs TRBV5-6 and TRBJ2-2, with D possibly being TRBD1 (6 bases). The CDR3 DNA reads as TGTGCCAGCAGGACTTTTACAGGGCCGAACACCGGGGAGCTGTTTTTT. Protein sequence: CASRTFTGPNTGELFF. The full variable domain, its missing parts supplied by reference TRBV5-6 and TRBJ2-2, is DAGVTQSPTHLIKTRGQQVTLRCSPKSGHDTVSWYQQALGQGPQFIFQYYEEEERQRGNFPDRFSGHQFPNYSSELNVNALLLGDSALYLCASRTFTGPNTGELFFGEGSRLTVL.